This T cell receptor beta chain came from a study of shared clonotypes between healthy human individuals. The repertoire was sequenced with immunoSEQ multiplex PCR; TCRdb's copy has only in-frame clones and lacks some. The sample records 2 million to 2.5 million clones, just under 95% being singletons. With V trimmed by 5 bases and J by 7 bases, 7 bases remained unmatched. Germline CDR1 is MNHEY and CDR2 is SVGAGI. The CDR3 spans 14 residues. The sequencing input was naive CD4+ T cells from PBMCs. Documented subset: CD45RA+ positively selected. The rearrangement uses TRBV6-5 and TRBJ2-5; 10 bases align to TRBD1. The TCR comes from a man aged 18 to 29 in good health. Some clones in this sample may be carry-over from other donors' samples. The CDR3 bases are TGTGCCAGCAGTACTCGGACAGGGGGTTTGACCCAGTACTTC. Translation gives CASSTRTGGLTQYF.